This section outlines one T cell receptor beta chain sequence together with its context. Its antigen is unknown. Per-base qualities were not stored, and no clone one base away is much larger. Collaborating institutions collected whole blood in K2EDTA tubes following their own protocols. For TCRbeta analysis, collaborators shipped samples as frozen whole blood, isolated PBMCs, or DNA extracted from either of those sample types. These data originate in a study of blood T cell repertoires in COVID-19 (dated by TCRdb to 2018 to 2021). With respect to the entire study: Collaborator samples came from the United States, Italy and Spain and covered acute and convalescent phases of COVID-19. The prospective study material was composed of cDNA or gDNA derived from T cells, B-cell-depleted T cells, or PBMCs. Subjects who had been exposed to COVID-19, were actively infected with it, or had recovered from it provided the deeply sampled blood TCRbeta repertoires that made up the dataset. The repertoires were made available in a free public database intended to serve as a resource for research on the immune response to SARS-CoV-2. Samples came from the ongoing ImmuneRACE study (first 160 participants) plus 1,254 subjects from 6 global collaborators. Sample metadata almost always included a de-identified subject ID, COVID-19 status, age in years and sex. Where available, HLA class I and class II types were obtained from metadata supplied by the sample provider rather than from assay-based typing. Here is what the overall study found, with its caveats: The amount of clinical and demographic metadata varied by source and participant and was provided uncurated.

TCRbeta CDR3 regions were amplified from genomic DNA using the immunoSEQ Assay, a bias-controlled multiplex PCR. As for the authors' bioinformatics: Nucleated cell counts per sample were estimated from amplification of reference gene primers within the assay. To quantify the absolute abundance of each unique TCRbeta CDR3 rearrangement, sequence reads were collapsed and filtered. Productive Simpson clonality was computed per sample as the square root of Simpson's diversity index over productive rearrangements. The table comes from immuneACCESS by way of TCRdb, which keeps in-frame sequences with V and J called. Part of the clones is missing from these tables; in studies checked, under half for an unresolved V gene and the rest for unknown reasons. The V and J calls and clone size are taken from that table; D and trimming were inferred from the DNA. The sample table lists 300,000 or so clones, just under 85% of them with a count of one. The biggest ten clones account for 4% to 5% of the sample.

The sequenced sample was peripheral blood. This sequence originates from a woman aged 50 to 60 with active or convalescent COVID-19.

Read as DNA, the sequence is TGTGCCAGCTCACCACGGACTAGCGGGAGAGGGACAGATACGCAGTATTTT. The translation is CASSPRTSGRGTDTQYF. This chain is built from TRBV18 and TRBJ2-3, and 13 bases in between align with TRBD2. The cysteine opens and the phenylalanine closes a CDR3 of 17 amino acids. The CDR3 DNA has 51 bases and is translated from base 1. V is pruned by 1 base and J by 3 bases, leaving 4 bases of the junction without a gene match. As encoded in the germline V gene, CDR1 is KGHSH while CDR2 is LQKENI.